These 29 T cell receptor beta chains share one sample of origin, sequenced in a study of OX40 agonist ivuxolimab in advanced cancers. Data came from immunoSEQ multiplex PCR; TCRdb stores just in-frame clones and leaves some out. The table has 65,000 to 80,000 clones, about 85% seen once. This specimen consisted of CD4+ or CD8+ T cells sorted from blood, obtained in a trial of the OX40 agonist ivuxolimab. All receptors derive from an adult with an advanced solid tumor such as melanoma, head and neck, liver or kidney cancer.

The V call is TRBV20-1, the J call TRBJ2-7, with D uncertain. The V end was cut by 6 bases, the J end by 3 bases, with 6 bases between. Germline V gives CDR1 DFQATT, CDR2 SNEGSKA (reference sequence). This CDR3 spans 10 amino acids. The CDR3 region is CSAGNYEQYF. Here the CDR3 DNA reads TGCAGTGCGGGGAACTACGAGCAGTACTTC.

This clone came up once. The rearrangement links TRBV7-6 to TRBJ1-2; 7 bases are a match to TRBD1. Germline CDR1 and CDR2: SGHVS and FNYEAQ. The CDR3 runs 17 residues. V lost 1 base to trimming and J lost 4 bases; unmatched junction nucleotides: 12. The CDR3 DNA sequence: TGTGCCAGCAGCTTAGGAGGGCTTGGGGACAGAAGCTATGGCTACACCTTC. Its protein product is CASSLGGLGDRSYGYTF.

The CDR3 DNA follows: TGTGCCAGCAGCTTCAACGACAGAAACTCCCAAGAGACCCAGTACTTC. Protein: CASSFNDRNSQETQYF. The V gene is TRBV7-2, the J gene TRBJ2-5, with TRBD1 as a possible D gene (5 bases). The CDR3 runs to 16 residues. V was pared by 3 bases and J by 1 base, with 15 bases between. The germline V gene encodes CDR1 SGHTA and CDR2 FQGNSA.

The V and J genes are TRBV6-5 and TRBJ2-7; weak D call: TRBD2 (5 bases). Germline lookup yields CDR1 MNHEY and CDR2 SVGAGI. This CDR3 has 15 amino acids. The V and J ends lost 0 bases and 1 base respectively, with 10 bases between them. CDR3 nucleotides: TGTGCCAGCAGTTACTCTCGGGGTGGGTCCTACGAGCAGTACTTC. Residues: CASSYSRGGSYEQYF.

CDR3 region: CASSQGQSAAGYTF. For the CDR3, the DNA is TGTGCCAGCAGCCAGGGACAGTCCGCGGCTGGCTACACCTTC. This sequence joins TRBV5-6 and TRBJ1-2, with TRBD1 matching 7 bases. This CDR3 spans 14 amino acids. The V and J ends lost 4 bases and 7 bases, in that order; junction bases with no gene match: 10. The germline V gene encodes CDR1 SGHDT and CDR2 YYEEEE.

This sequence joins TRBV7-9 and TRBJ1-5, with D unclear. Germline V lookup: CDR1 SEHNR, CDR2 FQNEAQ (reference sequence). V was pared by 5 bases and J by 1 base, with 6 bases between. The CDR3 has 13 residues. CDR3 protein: CASSVGSNQPQHF. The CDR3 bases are TGTGCCAGCAGCGTGGGAAGCAATCAGCCCCAGCATTTT.

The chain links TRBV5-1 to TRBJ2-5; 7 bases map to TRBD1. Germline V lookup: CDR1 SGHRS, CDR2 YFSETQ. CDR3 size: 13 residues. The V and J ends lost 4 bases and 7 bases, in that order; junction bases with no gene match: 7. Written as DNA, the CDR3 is TGCGCCAGCAGCCGGGGACAGTCCGGGACCCAGTACTTC. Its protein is CASSRGQSGTQYF.

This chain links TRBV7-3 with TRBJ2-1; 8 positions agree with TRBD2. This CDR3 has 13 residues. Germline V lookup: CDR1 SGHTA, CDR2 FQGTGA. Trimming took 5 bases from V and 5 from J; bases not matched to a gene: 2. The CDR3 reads CASSRRGDNEQFF. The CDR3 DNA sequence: TGTGCCAGCAGCCGGCGGGGGGACAATGAGCAGTTCTTC. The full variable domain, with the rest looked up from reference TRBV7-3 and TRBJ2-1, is GAGVSQTPSNKVTEKGKYVELRCDPISGHTALYWYRQSLGQGPEFLIYFQGTGAADDSGLPNDRFFAVRPEGSVSTLKIQRTERGDSAVYLCASSRRGDNEQFFGPGTRLTVL.

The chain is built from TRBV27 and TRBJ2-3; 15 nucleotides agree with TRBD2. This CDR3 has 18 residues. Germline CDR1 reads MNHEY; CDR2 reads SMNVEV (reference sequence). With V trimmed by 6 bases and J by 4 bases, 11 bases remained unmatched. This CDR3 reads CASREGTSGGKKADTQYF. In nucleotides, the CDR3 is TGTGCCAGCAGGGAAGGGACTAGCGGGGGGAAAAAGGCAGATACGCAGTATTTT.

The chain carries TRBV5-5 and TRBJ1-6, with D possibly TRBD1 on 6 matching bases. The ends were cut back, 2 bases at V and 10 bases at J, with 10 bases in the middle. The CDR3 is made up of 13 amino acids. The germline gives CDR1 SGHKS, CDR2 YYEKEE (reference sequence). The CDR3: CASSFQGGSPLHF. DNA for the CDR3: TGTGCCAGCAGCTTCCAAGGGGGGTCACCCCTCCACTTT.

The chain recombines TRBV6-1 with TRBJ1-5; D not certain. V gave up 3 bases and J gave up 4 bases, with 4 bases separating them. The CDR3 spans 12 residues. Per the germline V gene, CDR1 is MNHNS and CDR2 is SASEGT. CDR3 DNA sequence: TGTGCCAGCAGTGACCCTAATCAGCCCCAGCATTTT. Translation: CASSDPNQPQHF.

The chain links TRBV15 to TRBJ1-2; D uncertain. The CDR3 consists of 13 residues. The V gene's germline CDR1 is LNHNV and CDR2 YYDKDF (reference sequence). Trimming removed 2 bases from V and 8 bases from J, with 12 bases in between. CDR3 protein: CATSRSRTEGYTF. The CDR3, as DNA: TGTGCCACCAGCAGAAGCCGGACGGAAGGCTACACCTTC.

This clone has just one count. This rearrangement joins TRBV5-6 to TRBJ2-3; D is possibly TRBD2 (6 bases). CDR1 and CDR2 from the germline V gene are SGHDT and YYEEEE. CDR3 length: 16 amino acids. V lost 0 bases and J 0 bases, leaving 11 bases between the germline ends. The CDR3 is CASSLGASASTDTQYF. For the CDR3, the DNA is TGTGCCAGCAGCTTGGGGGCTAGCGCTAGCACAGATACGCAGTATTTT.

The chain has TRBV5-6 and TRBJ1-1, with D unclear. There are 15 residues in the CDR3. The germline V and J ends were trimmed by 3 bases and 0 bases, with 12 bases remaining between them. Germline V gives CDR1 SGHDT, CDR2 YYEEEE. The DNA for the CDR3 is TGTGCCAGCAGCTCCCTCACAGTGATGAACACTGAAGCTTTCTTT. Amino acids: CASSSLTVMNTEAFF.

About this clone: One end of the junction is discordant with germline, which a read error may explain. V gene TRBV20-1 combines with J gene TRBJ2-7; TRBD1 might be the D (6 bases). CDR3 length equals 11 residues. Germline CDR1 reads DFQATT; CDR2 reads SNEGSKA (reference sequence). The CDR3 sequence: CSVPRQDREQF. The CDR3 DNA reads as TGCAGTGTTCCGAGACAGGACCGAGAGCAGTTC.

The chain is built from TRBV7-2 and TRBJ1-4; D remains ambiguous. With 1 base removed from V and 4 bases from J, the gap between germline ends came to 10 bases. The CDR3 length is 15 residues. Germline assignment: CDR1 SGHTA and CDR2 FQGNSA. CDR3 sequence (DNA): TGTGCCAGCAGCTTAGTTTGGGGAAATAATGAAAAACTGTTTTTT. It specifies CASSLVWGNNEKLFF.

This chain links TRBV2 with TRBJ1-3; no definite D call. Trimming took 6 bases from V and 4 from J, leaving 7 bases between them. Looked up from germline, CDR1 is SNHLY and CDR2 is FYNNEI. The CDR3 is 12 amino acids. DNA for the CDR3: TGTGCCAGCAGGATGGAAGGAAACACCATATATTTT. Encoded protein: CASRMEGNTIYF.

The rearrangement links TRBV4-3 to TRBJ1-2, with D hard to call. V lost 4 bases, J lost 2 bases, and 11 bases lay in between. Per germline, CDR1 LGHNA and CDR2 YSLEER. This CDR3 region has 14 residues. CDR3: CASSPQQVNYGYTF. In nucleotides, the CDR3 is TGCGCCAGCAGCCCCCAGCAAGTAAACTATGGCTACACCTTC.

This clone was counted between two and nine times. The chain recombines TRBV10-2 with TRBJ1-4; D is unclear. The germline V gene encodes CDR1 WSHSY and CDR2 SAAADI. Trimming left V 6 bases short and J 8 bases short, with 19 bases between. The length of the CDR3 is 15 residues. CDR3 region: CASSNLKPGGEKLFF. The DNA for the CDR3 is TGCGCCAGCAGCAACCTTAAGCCGGGTGGGGAAAAACTGTTTTTT.

The CDR3 sequence is CASSFQGGSTEAFF. CDR3 sequence (DNA): TGCGCCAGCAGCTTCCAGGGGGGAAGCACTGAAGCTTTCTTT. V is TRBV5-1 and J is TRBJ1-1; 7 bases align to TRBD1. The CDR3 spans 14 residues. Germline assignment: CDR1 SGHRS and CDR2 YFSETQ. Trimming took 2 bases from V and 4 from J; bases not matched to a gene: 5.

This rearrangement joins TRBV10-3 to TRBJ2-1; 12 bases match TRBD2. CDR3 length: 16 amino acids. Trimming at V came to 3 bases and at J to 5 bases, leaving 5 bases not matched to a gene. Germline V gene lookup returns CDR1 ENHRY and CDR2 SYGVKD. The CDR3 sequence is CAISEGRLAGDNEQFF. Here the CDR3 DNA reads TGTGCCATCAGTGAAGGTCGACTAGCGGGGGACAATGAGCAGTTCTTC.

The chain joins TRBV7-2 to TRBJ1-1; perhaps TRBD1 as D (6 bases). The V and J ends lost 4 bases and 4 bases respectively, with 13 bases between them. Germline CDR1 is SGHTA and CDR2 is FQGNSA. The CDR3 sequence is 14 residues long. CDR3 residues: CASSSRRGGTEAFF. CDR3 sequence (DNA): TGTGCCAGCAGCTCCCGGAGGGGGGGCACTGAAGCTTTCTTT.

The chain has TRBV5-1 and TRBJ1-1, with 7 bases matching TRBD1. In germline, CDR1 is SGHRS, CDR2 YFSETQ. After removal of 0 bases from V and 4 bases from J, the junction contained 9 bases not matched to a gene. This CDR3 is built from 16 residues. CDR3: CASSLDMSNRGTEAFF. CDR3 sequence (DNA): TGCGCCAGCAGCTTGGATATGTCTAACAGGGGCACTGAAGCTTTCTTT.

This CDR3 reads CASSWTFGQGNSPLHF. The CDR3 nucleotides read TGTGCCAGCAGTTGGACGTTTGGACAGGGAAATTCACCCCTCCACTTT. V is TRBV6-5 and J is TRBJ1-6; 8 bases map to TRBD1. This CDR3 contains 16 residues. Losses at the gene ends were 4 bases for V and 7 bases for J; bases not matched to a gene: 9. The V gene's germline CDR1 is MNHEY and CDR2 SVGAGI.

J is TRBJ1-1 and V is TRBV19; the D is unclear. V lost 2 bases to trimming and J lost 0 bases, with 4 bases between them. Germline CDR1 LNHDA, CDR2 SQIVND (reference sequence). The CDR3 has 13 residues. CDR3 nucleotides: TGTGCCAGTAGTATACGTATGAACACTGAAGCTTTCTTT. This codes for CASSIRMNTEAFF. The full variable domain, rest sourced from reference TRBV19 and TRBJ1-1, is DGGITQSPKYLFRKEGQNVTLSCEQNLNHDAMYWYRQDPGQGLRLIYYSQIVNDFQKGDIAEGYSVSREKKESFPLTVTSAQKNPTAFYLCASSIRMNTEAFFGQGTRLTVV.

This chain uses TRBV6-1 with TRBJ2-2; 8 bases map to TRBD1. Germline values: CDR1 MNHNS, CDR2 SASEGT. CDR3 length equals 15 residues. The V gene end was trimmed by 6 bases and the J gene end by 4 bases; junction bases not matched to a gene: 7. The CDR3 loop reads CASRTGTGFTGELFF. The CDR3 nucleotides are TGTGCCAGCAGGACCGGGACAGGTTTCACCGGGGAGCTGTTTTTT.

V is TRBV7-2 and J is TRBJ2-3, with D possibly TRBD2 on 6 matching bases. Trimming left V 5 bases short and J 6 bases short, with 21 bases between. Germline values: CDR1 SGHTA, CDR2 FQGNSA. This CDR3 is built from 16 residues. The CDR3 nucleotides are TGTGCCAGCAGCCGATGGACTACCCCTTCTGCGGATACGCAGTATTTT. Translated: CASSRWTTPSADTQYF.

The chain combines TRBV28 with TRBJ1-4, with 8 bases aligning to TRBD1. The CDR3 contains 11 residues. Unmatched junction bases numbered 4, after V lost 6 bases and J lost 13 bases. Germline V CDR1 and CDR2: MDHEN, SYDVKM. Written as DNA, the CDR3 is TGTGCCAGCAGCTCGGACAGGGCACTGTTTTTT. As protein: CASSSDRALFF.

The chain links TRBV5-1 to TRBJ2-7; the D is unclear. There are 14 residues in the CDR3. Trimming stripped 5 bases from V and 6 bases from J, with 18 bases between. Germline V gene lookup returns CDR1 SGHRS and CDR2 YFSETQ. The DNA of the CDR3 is TGCGCCAGCAGTTCGGTTAGGAAGGGATCCGAGCAGTACTTC. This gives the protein CASSSVRKGSEQYF.